This T cell receptor beta chain was identified in a study of T cells in Graves' hyperthyroidism and ophthalmopathy. Study findings and constraints: Blood shared most expanded thyroid clonotypes above 0.001.

In regard to this clonotype: What it recognizes is unknown.

RNA transcripts served as the template for amplifying TCR beta CDR3 regions. Initially, a first-round RT-PCR of the TCR CDR3 employed the HTBI primer set. TCRdb re-derived calls from the multiplex PCR reads in MiXCR, one entry per CDR3 protein. In the table there are 300,000 to 400,000 distinct CDR3 sequences, about 15% of which are singletons. Germline CDR1 and CDR2: ENHRY and SYGVKD. This CDR3 is 12 amino acids long. Trimming removed 6 bases from V and 4 bases from J, with 9 bases in between. This chain joins TRBV10-3 and TRBJ1-2; D unresolved. This clonotype originated in an older woman with Graves' hyperthyroidism. The sequenced sample consisted of blood. For the CDR3, the DNA is TGTGCCATCAGCCTATTAGGCTATGGCTACACCTTC. It codes for CAISLLGYGYTF.